The 26 T cell receptor beta chains below all came from one sample that was sequenced in a study of blood T cell repertoires in COVID-19. Profiling relied on immunoSEQ multiplex PCR, and the TCRdb table lists in-frame clones only, not all of them. The sample consists of over 300,000 clones, over 75% of them appearing once. Sequenced input: PBMCs or T cells enriched from blood (not recorded which). These receptors came from a woman aged 40 to 50 who had recovered from COVID-19.

The gene calls are TRBV2 and TRBJ1-4, with no clear D. V was cut by 1 base and J by 7 bases, with 13 bases left in between. The germline CDR1 and CDR2 sequences are SNHLY and FYNNEI. The CDR3 extends over 15 amino acids. The CDR3 is CASSEGGGMSEKLFF. In nucleotides, the CDR3 is TGTGCCAGCAGTGAAGGGGGAGGGATGAGTGAAAAACTGTTTTTT.

V usage is TRBV30 and J usage is TRBJ2-4; 8 bases line up with TRBD1. This CDR3 has 13 amino acids. CDR1 and CDR2 (germline): GTSNPN, SVGIG (reference sequence). CDR3 in DNA: TGTGCTCACAACAGGGGGGCCAAAAACATTCAGTACTTC. Translated, it gives CAHNRGAKNIQYF.

This clone was detected once. The J gene is TRBJ1-3, the V gene TRBV5-1; D is unclear. Trimming took 4 bases from V and 0 from J, leaving 8 bases between them. Germline assignment: CDR1 SGHRS and CDR2 YFSETQ. The CDR3 spans 14 residues. The chain's CDR3 is CASSRGDSGNTIYF. CDR3 nucleotide sequence: TGCGCCAGCAGCCGAGGTGACTCTGGAAACACCATATATTTT.

The genes are TRBV27 and TRBJ2-7; tentatively, D is TRBD1 (5 bases). In germline, CDR1 is MNHEY, CDR2 SMNVEV (reference sequence). The CDR3 spans 15 residues. Trimming removed 0 bases from V and 0 bases from J, with 9 bases in between. CDR3 sequence: CASSLSKGHSYEQYF. The CDR3 DNA reads as TGTGCCAGCAGTTTATCGAAGGGGCACTCCTACGAGCAGTACTTC.

The chain employs TRBV7-9 and TRBJ2-1, with TRBD1 identical over 9 bases. Germline trimming cut 5 bases from V and 6 bases from J; bases unmatched to any gene: 11. Germline loops: CDR1 SEHNR, CDR2 FQNEAQ (reference sequence). The CDR3 is 16 amino acids. This CDR3 is CASSVLAGQGINEQFF. The CDR3 DNA is TGTGCCAGCAGCGTCCTCGCGGGACAGGGCATCAATGAGCAGTTCTTC. The full variable domain, rest sourced from reference TRBV7-9 and TRBJ2-1, is DTGVSQNPRHKITKRGQNVTFRCDPISEHNRLYWYRQTLGQGPEFLTYFQNEAQLEKSRLLSDRFSAERPKGSFSTLEIQRTEQGDSAMYLCASSVLAGQGINEQFFGPGTRLTVL.

The CDR3 is CASSRQGQDQPQHF. As DNA, the CDR3 is TGTGCCAGTTCTCGACAGGGGCAGGATCAGCCCCAGCATTTT. The chain recombines TRBV19 with TRBJ1-5, with TRBD1 matching 8 bases. The germline V gene has CDR1 LNHDA and CDR2 SQIVND (reference sequence). The CDR3 totals 14 residues. Losses at the gene ends were 8 bases for V and 5 bases for J; bases not matched to a gene: 8.

V and J are TRBV18 and TRBJ1-5; 12 bases line up with TRBD1. This CDR3 is 14 amino acids long. Germline lookup yields CDR1 KGHSH and CDR2 LQKENI. The J segment lost 7 bases and the V segment lost 5 bases, leaving 3 bases of the junction unmatched. The DNA for the CDR3 is TGTGCCAGCTCAGCCGGGACAGGGGGCCAGCCCCAGCATTTT. Translating it yields CASSAGTGGQPQHF. Full variable domain (outside the CDR3, taken from reference TRBV18 and TRBJ1-5): NAGVMQNPRHLVRRRGQEARLRCSPMKGHSHVYWYRQLPEEGLKFMVYLQKENIIDESGMPKERFSAEFPKEGPSILRIQQVVRGDSAAYFCASSAGTGGQPQHFGDGTRLSIL.

The CDR3 region is CASSLYRGYGNTIYF. The CDR3 DNA follows: TGTGCCAGCAGTTTATACAGGGGGTATGGAAACACCATATATTTT. The rearrangement links TRBV28 to TRBJ1-3; 8 nucleotides match TRBD1. Germline V gene data show CDR1 as MDHEN and CDR2 as SYDVKM. Trimming took 1 base from V and 3 from J; bases not matched to a gene: 2. The CDR3 loop spans 15 amino acids.

A remark on this clone: Mismatch with germline at one junction end may stem from a read error. The rearrangement uses TRBV20-1 and TRBJ2-5; D possibly corresponds to TRBD2 (5 bases). From germline, CDR1 is DFQATT and CDR2 SNEGSKA (reference sequence). The CDR3 has 8 residues. The CDR3 DNA is TGCAGCCCAGCGGCCCAGCACTTC. Its translation: CSPAAQHF.

This chain uses TRBV29-1 with TRBJ2-7; D is uncertain. The V end lost 6 bases, the J end lost 2 bases, and 14 bases lay between the germline ends. Germline lookup yields CDR1 SQVTM and CDR2 ANQGSEA. The CDR3 contains 13 residues. The CDR3 region has the DNA TGCAGCGTGGCTACCGGGTCCACCTACGAGCAGTACTTC. It is translated as CSVATGSTYEQYF.

The CDR3 region has the DNA TGTGCCAGCAAACGTGGTAGCGGCAGCTCCTACAATGAGCAGTTCTTC. Amino acid sequence: CASKRGSGSSYNEQFF. The rearrangement joins TRBV27 to TRBJ2-1, with a weak D call TRBD2 (6 bases). The V gene's germline CDR1 is MNHEY and CDR2 SMNVEV (reference sequence). V lost 7 bases to trimming and J lost 0 bases, with 16 bases between them. The CDR3 extends over 16 amino acids.

The chain couples TRBV7-2 to TRBJ2-7; no definite D call. The CDR3 sequence is 14 residues long. Trimming took 3 bases from V and 1 from J, leaving 10 bases between them. Germline V gene sequence: CDR1 SGHTA, CDR2 FQGNSA. The CDR3 nucleotides read TGTGCCAGCAGCTTCTTCGGCGGTTCCTACGAGCAGTACTTC. It specifies CASSFFGGSYEQYF.

This chain connects TRBV29-1 to TRBJ2-3; 7 positions match TRBD1. This CDR3 is 13 amino acids long. V was pared by 3 bases and J by 2 bases, with 2 bases of the junction left unmatched. Germline V lookup: CDR1 SQVTM, CDR2 ANQGSEA. The CDR3 DNA reads as TGCAGCGTTGATAGGGGGCACACAGATACGCAGTATTTT. Amino acid sequence: CSVDRGHTDTQYF.

The V gene is TRBV6-5, the J gene TRBJ2-5, with a possible D match to TRBD1 (6 bases). The CDR3 runs 14 residues. Germline lookup yields CDR1 MNHEY and CDR2 SVGAGI. V was trimmed by 5 bases and J by 0 bases, leaving 10 bases between them. CDR3 protein: CASSPGDNQETQYF. CDR3 nucleotides: TGTGCCAGCAGTCCAGGGGATAACCAAGAGACCCAGTACTTC.

This chain connects TRBV11-3 to TRBJ2-7, with 7 bases identical to TRBD1. Germline trimming cut 3 bases from V and 3 bases from J; bases unmatched to any gene: 5. Germline CDR1 reads SGHNT; CDR2 reads YENEEA. There are 14 residues in the CDR3. The CDR3 protein is CASSFRQGDYEQYF. CDR3 in DNA: TGTGCCAGCAGCTTCCGACAGGGCGACTACGAGCAGTACTTC.

The rearrangement joins TRBV28 to TRBJ2-7; 9 bases map to TRBD1. The V segment lost 6 bases and the J segment 0 bases; nucleotides outside the gene matches: 15. This CDR3 comprises 18 residues. Germline V CDR1 and CDR2: MDHEN, SYDVKM. The CDR3 bases are TGTGCCAGCAGCCTCCCTAGGACAGGGGCAAAAAGCTCCTACGAGCAGTACTTC. Translation gives CASSLPRTGAKSSYEQYF.

The rearrangement links TRBV2 to TRBJ1-2; D is perhaps TRBD1 (6 bases). V gave up 7 bases and J gave up 12 bases, with 24 bases separating them. The V gene's germline CDR1 is SNHLY and CDR2 FYNNEI. This CDR3 contains 14 residues. The CDR3 bases are TGTGCCAGCATGCCCCGGGGGGGCATGGTCCCGAACACCTTC. This translates into CASMPRGGMVPNTF.

The chain joins TRBV27 to TRBJ2-7; the match to TRBD2 covers 14 bases. The germline gives CDR1 MNHEY, CDR2 SMNVEV (reference sequence). The J segment lost 3 bases and the V segment lost 5 bases, leaving 6 bases of the junction unmatched. The CDR3 consists of 16 residues. Here the CDR3 DNA reads TGTGCCAGCAGTGGACAGGGACTAGCGGGAGACTACGAGCAGTACTTC. This translates into CASSGQGLAGDYEQYF.

This clone was picked up many times. The genes are TRBV27 and TRBJ2-7; possibly TRBD1 for D (6 bases). The CDR3 covers 13 residues. CDR1 is MNHEY and CDR2 is SMNVEV in the germline V gene (reference sequence). The germline V and J ends were trimmed by 8 bases and 6 bases, with 17 bases remaining between them. The CDR3 coding sequence is TGTGCCAGCGCCCTTATGGGACATCTCGAGCAGTACTTC. This sequence encodes CASALMGHLEQYF.

The rearrangement joins TRBV1 to TRBJ2-7; the D call in the table, TRBD2, was not verified against the DNA. TRBV1 is a recognized pseudogene. The CDR3 sequence is 17 residues long. The CDR3: CTSSQGILADCSYEQYF. CDR3 sequence (DNA): TGCACCAGCAGCCAAGGGATACTAGCGGACTGCTCCTACGAGCAGTACTTC.

The chain employs TRBV5-1 and TRBJ2-2; 8 positions match TRBD1. The V segment lost 4 bases and the J segment 3 bases; nucleotides outside the gene matches: 5. The germline CDR1 and CDR2 sequences are SGHRS and YFSETQ. CDR3 length: 15 residues. The CDR3 spells CASSPGTGHTGELFF. The CDR3 DNA reads as TGCGCCAGCAGCCCCGGGACAGGTCACACCGGGGAGCTGTTTTTT.

V gene TRBV6-2 or TRBV6-3 combines with J gene TRBJ1-5; a possible D gene is TRBD1 (5 bases). Trimming stripped 5 bases from V and 0 bases from J, with 11 bases between. The germline V gene encodes CDR1 MNHEY and CDR2 SVGEGT. CDR3 length: 15 amino acids. The CDR3 region is CASSARQTSNQPQHF. The CDR3 DNA sequence: TGTGCCAGCAGTGCTAGACAGACTAGCAATCAGCCCCAGCATTTT.

This clone has only one observation. The rearrangement links TRBV5-4 to TRBJ2-7; 7 bases are a match to TRBD1. CDR1 and CDR2 (germline): SGHNT, YYREEE (reference sequence). With V trimmed by 3 bases and J by 6 bases, 3 bases remained unmatched. The CDR3 totals 12 residues. This CDR3 is CASSSTGREQYF. CDR3 in DNA: TGTGCCAGCAGCTCGACAGGGCGCGAGCAGTACTTC. The full variable domain, its missing parts supplied by reference TRBV5-4 and TRBJ2-7, is ETGVTQSPTHLIKTRGQQVTLRCSSQSGHNTVSWYQQALGQGPQFIFQYYREEENGRGNFPPRFSGLQFPNYSSELNVNALELDDSALYLCASSSTGREQYFGPGTRLTVT.

Only one count was recorded for this clone. The genes are TRBV7-6 and TRBJ2-7, with 11 bases matching TRBD2. V dropped 0 bases and J dropped 2; count of bases not matched to a gene: 18. This CDR3 is 21 amino acids long. CDR1 SGHVS and CDR2 FNYEAQ come from the germline V gene. CDR3 sequence reads: CASSLALDSSGRRGGTYEQYF. The CDR3 DNA reads as TGTGCCAGCAGCTTAGCCTTAGACTCTAGCGGGAGGCGGGGGGGAACCTACGAGCAGTACTTC.

V usage is TRBV14 and J usage is TRBJ2-3, with D possibly TRBD2 on 6 matching bases. Trimming took 3 bases from V and 6 from J, leaving 10 bases between them. Germline V lookup: CDR1 SGHDN, CDR2 FVKESK. The CDR3 contains 13 residues. The CDR3 region has the DNA TGTGCCAGCAGCCATCTACGGGGGGATACGCAGTATTTT. This sequence encodes CASSHLRGDTQYF. Drawing the rest from reference TRBV14 and TRBJ2-3, the complete variable domain is EAGVTQFPSHSVIEKGQTVTLRCDPISGHDNLYWYRRVMGKEIKFLLHFVKESKQDESGMPNNRFLAERTGGTYSTLKVQPAELEDSGVYFCASSHLRGDTQYFGPGTRLTVL.

This clone appeared a single time. The V gene is TRBV2, the J gene TRBJ1-2; D gene ambiguous. CDR3 size: 13 residues. Trimming shortened V by 0 bases and J by 9 bases, and 11 bases separated the two germline ends. Looked up from germline, CDR1 is SNHLY and CDR2 is FYNNEI. The CDR3 nucleotides are TGTGCCAGCAGTGAAGCACCTGCTATTAGCTACACCTTC. It is translated as CASSEAPAISYTF.